This TCR beta chain was obtained from a study of identical twins. Template switching created a universal primer site, and the cDNA included unique molecular identifiers. TCRdb passed the 5' RACE reads through MiXCR, listing each CDR3 protein once. The table includes 200,000 to 250,000 distinct CDR3 sequences, approximately 7.1% detected once. This clonotype was seen only a few times. Deletions cut 6 bases from V and 5 bases from J, with 18 bases between. Per germline, CDR1 SNHLY and CDR2 FYNNEI. The CDR3 loop spans 15 amino acids. These same records also appear under a second study, on T cells expressing NK-cell markers.

The V call is TRBV2, the J call TRBJ2-3; a possible D gene is TRBD2 (5 bases). The receptor comes from a young woman in good health. The sequencing input was CD8+ T cells sorted from blood. The CDR3 region is CASSPFPPGGDTQYF. In nucleotides, the CDR3 is TGTGCCAGCAGCCCTTTCCCCCCAGGAGGAGATACGCAGTATTTT.